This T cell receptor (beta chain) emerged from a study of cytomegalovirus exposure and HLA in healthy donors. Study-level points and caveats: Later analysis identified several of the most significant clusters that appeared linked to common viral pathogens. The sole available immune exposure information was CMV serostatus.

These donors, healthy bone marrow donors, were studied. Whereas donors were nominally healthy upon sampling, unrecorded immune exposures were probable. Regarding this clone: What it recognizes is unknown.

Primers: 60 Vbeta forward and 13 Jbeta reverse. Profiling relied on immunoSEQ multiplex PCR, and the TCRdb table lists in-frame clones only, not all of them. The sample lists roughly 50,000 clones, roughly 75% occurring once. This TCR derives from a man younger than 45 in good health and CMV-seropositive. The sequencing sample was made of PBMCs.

The CDR3 loop is CASSLWGGVYEQYF. CDR3 in DNA: TGTGCCAGCAGCTTGTGGGGGGGAGTTTACGAGCAGTACTTC. The chain uses TRBV7-3 and TRBJ2-7; 7 bases map to TRBD2. Germline V CDR1 and CDR2: SGHTA, FQGTGA. The CDR3 is 14 amino acids. V was pared by 3 bases and J by 4 bases, with 6 bases of the junction left unmatched.